The next 13 T cell receptor beta chains were all read from a single sample in a study of blood T cells in healthy people across ages. A second PCR of about 6 to 12 cycles used a sample-barcoded 5' primer and a J-beta primer mix. TCRdb re-analysed the 5' RACE reads in MiXCR, keeping a single row per CDR3 protein. Of 1,500,000 or so distinct CDR3 sequences listed, approximately 59% were seen once; the top ten hold under 8.5%. Sequenced sample: blood. The receptors stem from a man between 18 and 29 years old in good health.

V usage is TRBV12-3 or TRBV12-4 and J usage is TRBJ1-1, with D hard to call. The CDR3 totals 13 residues. V was trimmed by 2 bases and J by 7 bases, leaving 11 bases between them. This chain's CDR3 is CASSLQVRNEAFF. The CDR3 nucleotides are TGTGCCAGCAGTTTACAGGTACGCAATGAAGCTTTCTTT.

The chain employs TRBV7-6 and TRBJ1-5; D not certain. The V end was cut by 1 base, the J end by 5 bases, with 6 bases between. Germline-derived CDR1 and CDR2 are SGHVS and FNYEAQ. The CDR3 length is 13 residues. For the CDR3, the DNA is TGTGCCAGCAGCTTAGGGCACGATCAGCCCCAGCATTTT. Residues: CASSLGHDQPQHF.

This rearrangement joins TRBV7-9 to TRBJ2-4; D uncertain. This CDR3 is 13 amino acids long. The germline CDR1 and CDR2 sequences are SEHNR and FQNEAQ (reference sequence). With 0 bases removed from V and 4 bases from J, the gap between germline ends came to 4 bases. The CDR3 loop reads CASSLAQKNIQYF. The CDR3 region has the DNA TGTGCCAGCAGCTTAGCACAGAAAAACATTCAGTACTTC.

The chain carries TRBV27 and TRBJ2-5; TRBD1 aligns across 11 bases. Trimming took 0 bases from V and 4 from J; bases not matched to a gene: 4. Germline V lookup: CDR1 MNHEY, CDR2 SMNVEV (reference sequence). This CDR3 contains 16 residues. The CDR3 loop reads CASSLSPGQGGETQYF. In DNA form, the CDR3 reads TGTGCCAGCAGTTTATCACCGGGACAGGGGGGAGAGACCCAGTACTTC.

This chain joins TRBV27 and TRBJ2-7, with 8 nucleotides matching TRBD2. Trimming took 6 bases from V and 2 from J; bases not matched to a gene: 6. Germline CDR1 reads MNHEY; CDR2 reads SMNVEV (reference sequence). The CDR3 has 14 amino acids. The CDR3 DNA reads as TGTGCCAGCAGCCGAGCGGGAGAGACCTACGAGCAGTACTTC. Translated: CASSRAGETYEQYF.

This clonotype was recorded once. V usage is TRBV6-1 and J usage is TRBJ1-2; D is undetermined. Germline V gene data show CDR1 as MNHNS and CDR2 as SASEGT. Trimming removed 2 bases at V and 8 bases at J, with 12 bases between. There are 13 residues in the CDR3. CDR3 loop: CASSESRAWGYTF. DNA of the CDR3: TGTGCCAGCAGTGAATCAAGGGCTTGGGGCTACACCTTC.

This clonotype has just one count. The chain is built from TRBV20-1 and TRBJ1-1, with a weak D call TRBD1 (6 bases). V gave up 1 base and J gave up 4 bases, with 13 bases separating them. CDR1 and CDR2 from the germline V gene are DFQATT and SNEGSKA (reference sequence). The CDR3 sequence is 14 residues long. The CDR3 reads CSARGGQTGTEAFF. Written as DNA, the CDR3 is TGCAGTGCTAGAGGAGGGCAGACAGGCACTGAAGCTTTCTTT.

This chain uses TRBV7-2 with TRBJ2-4; D is unresolved. TRBJ2-5 explains the end of the DNA better; the J call may be wrong. This CDR3 spans 11 amino acids. Germline V CDR1 and CDR2: SGHTA, FQGNSA. The CDR3 region has the DNA TGTGCCGCACGGCAGTGGGAGACCCAGTACTTC. It encodes CAARQWETQYF.

This clonotype was recorded a few times. V and J are TRBV29-1 and TRBJ2-3, with D perhaps given as TRBD1 or TRBD2 (5 bases each). The CDR3 is 13 amino acids. Germline CDR1 is SQVTM and CDR2 is ANQGSEA. Trimming took 4 bases from V and 4 from J, leaving 12 bases between them. For the CDR3, the DNA is TGCAGCGTTGGGGGGAGTGGCGCAGATACGCAGTATTTT. This sequence encodes CSVGGSGADTQYF.

In regard to this clonotype: The conserved final phenylalanine or tryptophan is absent from the CDR3, which likely points to a read error. The chain recombines TRBV7-8 with TRBJ2-7, with unresolved D. The V gene's germline CDR1 is SGHVS and CDR2 FQNEAQ. V lost 2 bases to trimming and J lost 4 bases, with 12 bases between them. This CDR3 is built from 14 residues. CDR3 residues: CASSLRTTLYEQYL. In DNA, the CDR3 is TGTGCCAGCAGCTTACGGACCACTCTTTACGAGCAGTACTTA.

The J gene is TRBJ2-7, the V gene TRBV5-5, with a possible D match to TRBD2 (5 bases). This CDR3 has 16 amino acids. The germline V gene encodes CDR1 SGHKS and CDR2 YYEKEE (reference sequence). V lost 0 bases, J lost 5 bases, and 18 bases lay in between. The CDR3 here is CASSLVFSLGAHEQYF. The CDR3 DNA reads TGTGCCAGCAGCTTGGTCTTTTCACTGGGAGCTCACGAGCAGTACTTC.

The rearrangement uses TRBV4-1 and TRBJ2-1; tentative D call: TRBD2 (7 bases). The CDR3 has 15 amino acids. V shed 0 bases and J shed 8 bases, with 14 bases lying between them. CDR1 and CDR2 (germline): MGHRA, YSYEKL. As DNA, the CDR3 is TGCGCCAGCAGCCAAGAAGGGGGGGGGCACTATGAGCAGTTCTTC. Amino acids: CASSQEGGGHYEQFF.

The gene calls are TRBV6-5 and TRBJ2-3; the D gene could be TRBD1 or TRBD2 (5 bases each). The V and J ends lost 4 bases and 8 bases respectively, with 25 bases between them. Germline-derived CDR1 and CDR2 are MNHEY and SVGAGI. The CDR3 length is 17 residues. CDR3 protein: CASSSTRGRPLVGTQYF. The CDR3 DNA is TGTGCCAGCAGTTCTACACGGGGACGACCTTTAGTCGGTACGCAGTATTTT.